This T cell receptor (beta chain) emerged from a study of blood T cell repertoires in COVID-19. Study overall: PBMCs, B-cell-depleted T cells, or T cells were the source of the cDNA or gDNA that made up the material.

This clone was found a few times. Data came from immunoSEQ multiplex PCR; TCRdb stores just in-frame clones and leaves some out. The table has roughly 140,000 clones, 81% seen once. This clonotype was obtained from a human donor in a cohort sampled during active COVID-19. Sequencing used peripheral blood.

DNA of the CDR3: TGTGCCAGCAGTTATGGACAGGAAAGTCACGGCTACACCTTC. Its protein is CASSYGQESHGYTF. This chain connects TRBV7-9 to TRBJ1-2, with 7 bases matching TRBD1. The junction had 12 bases not matched to a gene; V was cut back by 6 bases and J by 8 bases. This CDR3 is 14 amino acids long. CDR1 is SEHNR and CDR2 is FQNEAQ in the germline V gene (reference sequence).